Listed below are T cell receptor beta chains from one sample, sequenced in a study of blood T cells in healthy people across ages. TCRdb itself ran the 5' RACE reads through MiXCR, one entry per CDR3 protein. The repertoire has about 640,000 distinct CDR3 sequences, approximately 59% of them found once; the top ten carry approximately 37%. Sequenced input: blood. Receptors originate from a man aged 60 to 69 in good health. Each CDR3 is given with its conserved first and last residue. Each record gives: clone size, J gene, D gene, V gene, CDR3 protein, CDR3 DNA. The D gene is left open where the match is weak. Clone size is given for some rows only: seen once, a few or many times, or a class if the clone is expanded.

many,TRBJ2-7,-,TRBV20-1,CSASLPQIGTYEQYF,TGCAGTGCCAGCCTTCCCCAAATTGGGACCTACGAGCAGTACTTC
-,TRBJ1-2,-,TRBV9,CASSPGEGSSYGYTF,TGTGCCAGCAGTCCCGGGGAGGGGAGTTCATATGGCTACACCTTC
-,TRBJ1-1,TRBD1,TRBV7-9,CASSLGYGTGTDEAFF,TGTGCCAGCAGCTTAGGGTACGGGACAGGGACGGATGAAGCTTTCTTT
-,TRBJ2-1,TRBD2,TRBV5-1,CASSQGTSKRNEQFF,TGCGCCAGCAGCCAAGGGACTAGCAAAAGGAATGAGCAGTTCTTC
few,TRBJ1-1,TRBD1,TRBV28,CASSFDRGNTEAFF,TGTGCCAGCAGTTTTGACAGGGGTAACACTGAAGCTTTCTTT
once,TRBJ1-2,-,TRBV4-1,CTTKRSEGRSGYTF,TGCACCACCAAAAGGTCGGAGGGGCGAAGTGGCTACACCTTC
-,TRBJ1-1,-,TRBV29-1,CSGGTQNTEAFF,TGCAGCGGGGGGACACAGAACACTGAAGCTTTCTTT
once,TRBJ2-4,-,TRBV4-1,CASSQGQGQDIQYF,TGCGCCAGCAGCCAAGGCCAGGGACAAGACATTCAGTACTTC
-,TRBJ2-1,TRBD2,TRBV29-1,CSVEDWAGVIYNEQFF,TGCAGCGTTGAAGATTGGGCGGGGGTGATCTACAATGAGCAGTTCTTC
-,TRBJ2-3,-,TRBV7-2,CASSLLGHSTDTQYF,TGTGCCAGCAGCTTGCTGGGACATAGCACAGATACGCAGTATTTT
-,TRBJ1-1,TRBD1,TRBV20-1,CSAREGQGGRAAFF,TGCAGTGCTAGAGAGGGACAGGGAGGCCGTGCGGCTTTCTTT
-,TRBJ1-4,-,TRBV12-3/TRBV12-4,CASRTLGATNEKLFF,TGTGCCAGCAGAACCCTGGGGGCAACTAATGAAAAACTGTTTTTT
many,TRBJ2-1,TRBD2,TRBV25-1,CASHGGGTGEQFF,TGTGCCAGCCACGGCGGGGGGACGGGTGAGCAGTTCTTC
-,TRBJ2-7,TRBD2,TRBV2,CAIHVGRGAYEQYF,TGTGCCATCCACGTGGGGAGGGGAGCCTACGAGCAGTACTTC
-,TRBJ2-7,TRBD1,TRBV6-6,CASSTTQGVEQYF,TGTGCCAGCAGTACTACGCAGGGGGTCGAGCAGTACTTC
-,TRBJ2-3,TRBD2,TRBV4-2,CASSQTLAGAGDTQYF,TGTGCCAGCAGCCAAACCCTAGCGGGGGCGGGAGATACGCAGTATTTT
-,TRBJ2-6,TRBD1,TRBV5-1,CASSGDSYSGANVLTF,TGCGCCAGCAGCGGGGACAGTTACTCTGGGGCCAACGTCCTGACTTTC
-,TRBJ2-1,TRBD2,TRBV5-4,CASSSRLARGSSYNEQFF,TGTGCCAGCAGCTCCCGACTAGCGAGGGGAAGCTCCTACAATGAGCAGTTCTTC
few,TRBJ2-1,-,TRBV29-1,CSGHKRFNEQFF,TGCAGCGGCCACAAAAGGTTCAATGAGCAGTTCTTC
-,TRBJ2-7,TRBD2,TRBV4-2,CASSHLAGDIYEQYF,TGTGCCAGCAGCCACCTAGCGGGGGATATCTACGAGCAGTACTTC
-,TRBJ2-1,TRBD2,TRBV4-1,CASSRRTSAKDNEQFF,TGCGCCAGCAGCCGAAGGACTAGCGCAAAAGACAATGAGCAGTTCTTC
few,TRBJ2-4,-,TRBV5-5,CASSLVQANIQYF,TGTGCCAGCAGCTTGGTACAGGCGAACATTCAGTACTTC
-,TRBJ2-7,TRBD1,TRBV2,CASSEIGTGGIEQYF,TGTGCCAGCAGTGAAATAGGGACAGGGGGGATCGAGCAGTACTTC
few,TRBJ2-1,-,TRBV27,CASSLQNLNYNEQFF,TGTGCCAGCAGTTTACAGAACCTCAACTACAATGAGCAGTTCTTC
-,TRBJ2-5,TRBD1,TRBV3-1,CASSQGAGGGTQYF,TGTGCCAGCAGCCAAGGAGCAGGGGGTGGGACCCAGTACTTC
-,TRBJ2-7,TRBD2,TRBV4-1,CASSQDSGTSIYEQYF,TGCGCCAGCAGCCAAGATAGCGGGACTAGTATTTACGAGCAGTACTTC
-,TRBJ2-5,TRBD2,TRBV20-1,CSARDMGLAGPQGETQYF,TGCAGTGCTAGAGATATGGGACTAGCGGGACCCCAAGGAGAGACCCAGTACTTC
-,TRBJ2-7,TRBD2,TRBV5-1,CASSWRLARSSYEQYF,TGCGCCAGCAGCTGGCGACTAGCCAGGAGCTCCTACGAGCAGTACTTC
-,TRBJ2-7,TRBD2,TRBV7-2,CATARLAQYEQYF,TGTGCCACCGCCCGACTAGCGCAGTACGAGCAGTACTTC
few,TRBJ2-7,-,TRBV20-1,CSALGVYEQYF,TGCAGTGCTCTGGGAGTCTACGAGCAGTACTTC
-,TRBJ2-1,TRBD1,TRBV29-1,CSGDRGPYDEQFF,TGCAGCGGGGACAGGGGACCGTACGATGAGCAGTTCTTC
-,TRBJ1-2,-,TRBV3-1,CASSHYRTRAGGYTF,TGTGCCAGCAGCCATTATCGGACGAGGGCGGGAGGCTACACCTTC
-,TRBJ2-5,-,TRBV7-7,CASSLGSIRAQETQYF,TGTGCCAGCAGCTTAGGATCGATCCGGGCTCAAGAGACCCAGTACTTC
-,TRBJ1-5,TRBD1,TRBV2,CASSDEGAGQPQHF,TGTGCCAGCAGTGATGAGGGGGCAGGGCAGCCCCAGCATTTT